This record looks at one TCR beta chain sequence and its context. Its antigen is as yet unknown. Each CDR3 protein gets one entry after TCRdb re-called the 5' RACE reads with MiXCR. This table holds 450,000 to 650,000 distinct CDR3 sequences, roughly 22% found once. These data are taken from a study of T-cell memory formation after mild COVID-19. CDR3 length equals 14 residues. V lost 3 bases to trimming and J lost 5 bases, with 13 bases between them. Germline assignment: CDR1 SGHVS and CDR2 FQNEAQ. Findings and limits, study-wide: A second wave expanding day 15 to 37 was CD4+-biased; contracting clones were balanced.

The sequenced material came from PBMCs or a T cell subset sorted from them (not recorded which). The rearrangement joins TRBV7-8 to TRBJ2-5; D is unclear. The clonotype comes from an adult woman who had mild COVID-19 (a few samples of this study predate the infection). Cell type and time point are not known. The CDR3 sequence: CASSFPGRRETQYF. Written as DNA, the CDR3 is TGTGCCAGCAGCTTCCCTGGACGGCGGGAGACCCAGTACTTC.